Below are 20 T cell receptor beta chains sequenced from a single sample in a study of identical twins. One entry per CDR3 protein, called by TCRdb with MiXCR from the 5' RACE reads. The sample lists 460,000 or so distinct CDR3 sequences; approximately 15% were seen once. The same specimen was also included in a second study, on yellow fever vaccine responses in identical twins.

The sample taken for sequencing was CD4+ T cells sorted from blood. Receptor source: a woman aged 18-29 years in good health.

The chain joins TRBV28 to TRBJ2-3; D is tentatively TRBD1 or TRBD2 (5 bases each). Trimming shortened V by 10 bases and J by 4 bases, and 18 bases separated the two germline ends. The length of the CDR3 is 14 residues. Germline values: CDR1 MDHEN, CDR2 SYDVKM. The CDR3 loop reads CATRPGTPSDTQYF. DNA for the CDR3: TGTGCCACACGGCCGGGGACCCCTTCAGATACGCAGTATTTT.

The sample holds a few counts of this clonotype. This rearrangement joins TRBV28 to TRBJ2-7, with D perhaps TRBD2 (6 bases). The CDR3 runs to 16 residues. The V end lost 4 bases, the J end lost 0 bases, and 16 bases lay between the germline ends. CDR1 and CDR2 from the germline V gene are MDHEN and SYDVKM. The CDR3 DNA reads as TGTGCCAGCAGTTCCCACGGGACTGGGAGCTCCTACGAGCAGTACTTC. It translates to CASSSHGTGSSYEQYF.

The chain recombines TRBV7-9 with TRBJ2-1, with 12 bases that match TRBD1. The CDR3 is made up of 16 amino acids. Losses at the gene ends were 7 bases for V and 7 bases for J; bases not matched to a gene: 11. Germline CDR1 is SEHNR and CDR2 is FQNEAQ (reference sequence). CDR3 sequence (DNA): TGTGCCAGCACCAAGGGGGGGACAGGGGGCATGAATGAGCAGTTCTTC. Its translation is CASTKGGTGGMNEQFF. Variable domain in full (rest from reference TRBV7-9 and TRBJ2-1): DTGVSQNPRHKITKRGQNVTFRCDPISEHNRLYWYRQTLGQGPEFLTYFQNEAQLEKSRLLSDRFSAERPKGSFSTLEIQRTEQGDSAMYLCASTKGGTGGMNEQFFGPGTRLTVL.

V gene TRBV4-2 combines with J gene TRBJ2-7; D not resolved. V lost 0 bases and J lost 4, with 10 bases in between. Per germline, CDR1 LGHNA and CDR2 YNFKEQ. This CDR3 has 14 residues. CDR3 loop: CASSQDPVSYEQYF. The CDR3 DNA reads as TGTGCCAGCAGCCAAGATCCGGTCAGTTACGAGCAGTACTTC.

This clonotype showed up just a few times. CDR3 loop: CASSLQGLLTDTQYF. The CDR3 bases are TGCGCCAGCAGCTTACAGGGATTACTCACAGATACGCAGTATTTT. The J gene is TRBJ2-3, the V gene TRBV5-1; D is perhaps TRBD1 (6 bases). The V and J ends lost 2 bases and 2 bases respectively, with 12 bases between them. Germline V gene data show CDR1 as SGHRS and CDR2 as YFSETQ. This CDR3 comprises 15 residues.

The chain recombines TRBV28 with TRBJ2-3; unclear D gene. V lost 3 bases and J lost 2, with 9 bases in between. The CDR3 totals 14 residues. Per the germline V gene, CDR1 is MDHEN and CDR2 is SYDVKM. The CDR3 loop reads CASSLVVHTDTQYF. Written as DNA, the CDR3 is TGTGCCAGCAGTTTGGTCGTACACACAGATACGCAGTATTTT.

This clonotype has just a few counts. J is TRBJ2-3 and V is TRBV7-2; D remains unclear. V was clipped by 1 base and J by 4 bases, with 15 bases between them. This CDR3 has 16 amino acids. CDR1 is SGHTA and CDR2 is FQGNSA in the germline V gene. This CDR3 is CASSLGVLVSADTQYF. DNA of the CDR3: TGTGCCAGCAGCTTAGGTGTCCTAGTGAGCGCAGATACGCAGTATTTT. Variable domain in full (rest from reference TRBV7-2 and TRBJ2-3): GAGVSQSPSNKVTEKGKDVELRCDPISGHTALYWYRQSLGQGLEFLIYFQGNSAPDKSGLPSDRFSAERTGGSVSTLTIQRTQQEDSAVYLCASSLGVLVSADTQYFGPGTRLTVL.

This sequence joins TRBV12-3 or TRBV12-4 and TRBJ2-2, with 8 positions matching TRBD1. The CDR3 runs to 14 residues. The ends lost 6 bases at V and 9 bases at J; junction bases unmatched: 9. The CDR3 DNA reads TGTGCCAGCAGCGAGACAGGGGATCTGAGGGAGCTGTTTTTT. The encoded protein is CASSETGDLRELFF.

Only a few counts were recorded for this clonotype. This chain links TRBV15 with TRBJ2-6; D gene uncertain. The ends were cut back, 5 bases at V and 0 bases at J, with 5 bases in the middle. This CDR3 is built from 14 residues. Germline-derived CDR1 and CDR2 are LNHNV and YYDKDF (reference sequence). The CDR3 reads CATSVRSGANVLTF. CDR3 nucleotide sequence: TGTGCCACCAGCGTACGCTCTGGGGCCAACGTCCTGACTTTC.

This clonotype was detected only a few times. The CDR3: CASSSDSRPYGYTF. Written as DNA, the CDR3 is TGTGCCAGCAGTTCGGACAGCCGACCCTATGGCTACACCTTC. This chain uses TRBV27 with TRBJ1-2; maybe TRBD1 (6 bases). The CDR3 spans 14 residues. Germline V gene sequence: CDR1 MNHEY, CDR2 SMNVEV (reference sequence). Trimming took 4 bases from V and 4 from J, leaving 13 bases between them.

The sample holds a few counts of this clonotype. V usage is TRBV9 and J usage is TRBJ1-6; 8 bases are shared with TRBD1. CDR1 is SGDLS, CDR2 YYNGEE, per germline. The V gene end was trimmed by 0 bases and the J gene end by 6 bases; junction bases not matched to a gene: 2. The CDR3 is 15 amino acids. CDR3 DNA sequence: TGTGCCAGCAGCGTAGGAGGACAGGGTAATTCACCCCTCCACTTT. It is translated as CASSVGGQGNSPLHF. Complete variable domain (other parts from reference TRBV9 and TRBJ1-6): DSGVTQTPKHLITATGQRVTLRCSPRSGDLSVYWYQQSLDQGLQFLIQYYNGEERAKGNILERFSAQQFPDLHSELNLSSLELGDSALYFCASSVGGQGNSPLHFGNGTRLTVT.

V gene TRBV30 combines with J gene TRBJ2-2, with TRBD2 matching over 8 bases. After removal of 5 bases from V and 1 base from J, the junction contained 3 bases not matched to a gene. The length of the CDR3 is 14 residues. From germline, CDR1 is GTSNPN and CDR2 SVGIG (reference sequence). The CDR3 loop is CAWAAGENTGELFF. The CDR3 region has the DNA TGTGCCTGGGCAGCGGGGGAGAACACCGGGGAGCTGTTTTTT.

Only a few counts were recorded for this clonotype. This chain uses TRBV2 with TRBJ2-7; D is unclear. Per germline, CDR1 SNHLY and CDR2 FYNNEI. V lost 5 bases, J lost 3 bases, and 14 bases lay in between. The CDR3 has 14 amino acids. CDR3 region: CASSLDSRLYEQYF. CDR3 DNA sequence: TGTGCCAGCAGTCTTGATTCACGACTCTACGAGCAGTACTTC.

This clonotype was observed many times. The chain links TRBV7-2 to TRBJ2-7; D possibly corresponds to TRBD2 (7 bases). This CDR3 has 14 amino acids. With 5 bases removed from V and 2 bases from J, the gap between germline ends came to 13 bases. CDR1 and CDR2 (germline): SGHTA, FQGNSA. The chain's CDR3 is CASSPFGGPYEQYF. Written as DNA, the CDR3 is TGTGCCAGCAGCCCCTTCGGGGGGCCCTACGAGCAGTACTTC.

This clonotype has a handful of counts. V is TRBV11-2 and J is TRBJ2-7, with TRBD1 as a possible D gene (6 bases). Per the germline V gene, CDR1 is SGHAT and CDR2 is FQNNGV. The CDR3 is made up of 18 amino acids. V lost 7 bases to trimming and J lost 0 bases, with 25 bases between them. The CDR3 protein is CASTSLGASGTFSYEQYF. The DNA of the CDR3 is TGTGCCAGCACCTCCCTGGGGGCAAGTGGGACCTTCTCCTACGAGCAGTACTTC.

This chain uses TRBV29-1 with TRBJ2-1; no reliable D call. The CDR3 is 12 residues long. Germline V gene lookup returns CDR1 SQVTM and CDR2 ANQGSEA. Trimming removed 3 bases at V and 9 bases at J, with 12 bases between. The CDR3 sequence: CSVEGGSGEQFF. The CDR3 DNA reads TGCAGCGTTGAGGGTGGGTCTGGTGAGCAGTTCTTC.

This clonotype appeared a few times. This chain joins TRBV18 and TRBJ2-4; 9 nucleotides line up with TRBD1. Germline V gene sequence: CDR1 KGHSH, CDR2 LQKENI. The length of the CDR3 is 15 residues. Trimming at V came to 3 bases and at J to 10 bases, leaving 10 bases not matched to a gene. CDR3 in amino acids: CASSPEVQGAKIQYF. The CDR3 DNA reads as TGTGCCAGCTCACCGGAAGTACAGGGGGCAAAAATTCAGTACTTC.

This clonotype was counted ten times or more. The chain carries TRBV12-3 or TRBV12-4 and TRBJ2-7; D is ambiguous. Trimming stripped 5 bases from V and 0 bases from J, with 11 bases between. The CDR3 runs 14 residues. CDR3 bases: TGTGCCAGCAGTCTAACGGACCCCTCCTACGAGCAGTACTTC. Protein sequence: CASSLTDPSYEQYF.

This chain connects TRBV12-3 or TRBV12-4 to TRBJ2-1; a possible D gene is TRBD2 (6 bases). The CDR3 extends over 15 amino acids. Trimming stripped 6 bases from V and 5 bases from J, with 17 bases between. Here the CDR3 reads CASRGPLASDNEQFF. The DNA for the CDR3 is TGTGCCAGCAGAGGGCCCCTAGCGAGTGACAATGAGCAGTTCTTC.

This clonotype was seen many times. The chain employs TRBV6-5 and TRBJ2-3; the match to TRBD1 covers 9 bases. Germline loops: CDR1 MNHEY, CDR2 SVGAGI. CDR3 size: 15 residues. V lost 4 bases, J lost 2 bases, and 4 bases stayed unmatched. The CDR3 loop reads CASSLTGGNTDTQYF. The CDR3 DNA sequence: TGTGCCAGCAGTTTAACAGGGGGCAACACAGATACGCAGTATTTT.